This T cell receptor beta chain is from a study of a mutant IDH1 vaccine in newly diagnosed glioma. Time point here: week 23, last vaccination. Each dose of the vaccine consisted of 300 ug of mutant IDH1 20-mer peptide, with topical imiquimod. New IDH1-mutant, ATRX-lost WHO grade 3 or 4 astrocytomas occurred in donors. Libraries were prepared by immunoSEQ multiplex PCR; TCRdb keeps only in-frame clonotypes and omits some of them. The sample includes tens of thousands of clones, 80% to 90% of them seen just once. Comment on this clone: Its matching antigen is unknown.

From germline, CDR1 is MNHEY and CDR2 SVGAGI. This CDR3 contains 14 residues. V gave up 0 bases and J gave up 6 bases, with 9 bases separating them. The sequencing used PBMCs, collected from a glioma patient whose treatment included an IDH1 peptide vaccine. The sequence came from a man aged 40-55 years with glioma. This chain joins TRBV6-5 and TRBJ1-5; no clear D gene. The CDR3, as DNA: TGTGCCAGCAGTTACTCGGCTGGGAGTCAGCCCCAGCATTTT. It encodes CASSYSAGSQPQHF.